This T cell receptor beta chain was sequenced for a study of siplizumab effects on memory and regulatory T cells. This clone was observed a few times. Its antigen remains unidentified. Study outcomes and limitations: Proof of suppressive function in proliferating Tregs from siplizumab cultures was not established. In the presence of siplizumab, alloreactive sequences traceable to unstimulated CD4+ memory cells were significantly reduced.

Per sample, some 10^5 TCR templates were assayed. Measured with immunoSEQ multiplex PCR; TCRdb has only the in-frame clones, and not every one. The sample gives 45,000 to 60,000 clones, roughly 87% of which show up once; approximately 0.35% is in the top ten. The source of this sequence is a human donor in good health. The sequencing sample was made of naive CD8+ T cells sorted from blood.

The CDR3, as DNA: TGTGCCAGCAGTGAATCGGGAATCGACAGGGATGGCTACACCTTC. It specifies CASSESGIDRDGYTF. The chain joins TRBV2 to TRBJ1-2, with 7 bases lining up with TRBD1. The junction had 9 bases not matched to a gene; V was cut back by 2 bases and J by 6 bases. Germline values: CDR1 SNHLY, CDR2 FYNNEI. The CDR3 runs 15 residues.